This T cell receptor (beta chain) was identified in a study of cytomegalovirus exposure and HLA in healthy donors. The germline V gene encodes CDR1 SEHNR and CDR2 FQNEAQ (reference sequence). The CDR3 is 16 amino acids. Trimming left V 0 bases short and J 0 bases short, with 9 bases between. The study ran its PCR with 60 Vbeta and 13 Jbeta primers. Assay used: immunoSEQ multiplex PCR; TCRdb lists only in-frame clones, some missing. The sample consists of under 200,000 clones, more than 70% of them appearing once. The V call is TRBV7-9, the J call TRBJ2-1, with a weak D call TRBD2 (5 bases). The sample comprised PBMCs. The TCR sequence derives from a middle-aged woman in good health and CMV-seropositive. The CDR3 protein is CASSLARASSYNEQFF. The DNA of the CDR3 is TGTGCCAGCAGCTTAGCGAGGGCGAGCTCCTACAATGAGCAGTTCTTC.